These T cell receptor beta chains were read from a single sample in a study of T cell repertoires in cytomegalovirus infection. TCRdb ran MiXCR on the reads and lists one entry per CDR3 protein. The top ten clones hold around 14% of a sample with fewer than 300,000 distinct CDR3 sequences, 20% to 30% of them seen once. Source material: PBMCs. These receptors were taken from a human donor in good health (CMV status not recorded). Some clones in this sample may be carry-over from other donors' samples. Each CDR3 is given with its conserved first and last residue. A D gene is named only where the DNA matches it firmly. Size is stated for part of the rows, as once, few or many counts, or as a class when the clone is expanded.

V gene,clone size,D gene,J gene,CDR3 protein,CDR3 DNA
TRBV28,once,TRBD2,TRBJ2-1,CASSLELAGRSEQFF,TGTGCCAGCAGTCTGGAACTAGCGGGAAGGAGTGAGCAGTTCTTC
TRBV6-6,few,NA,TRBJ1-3,CASSPRRVSGNTIYF,TGTGCCAGCAGTCCCCGCCGGGTCTCTGGAAACACCATATATTTT
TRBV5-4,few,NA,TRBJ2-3,CASSPGQTTDTQYF,TGTGCCAGCAGCCCCGGACAGACCACAGATACGCAGTATTTT
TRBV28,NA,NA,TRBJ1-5,CASSHNQGMGNQPQHF,TGTGCCAGCAGCCATAACCAGGGTATGGGCAATCAGCCCCAGCATTTT
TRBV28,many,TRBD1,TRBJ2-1,CASSGDRQGSYNEQFF,TGTGCCAGCAGTGGGGACAGACAGGGCTCCTACAATGAGCAGTTCTTC
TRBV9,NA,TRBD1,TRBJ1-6,CASSPSSRGRGRGNSPLHF,TGTGCCAGCAGCCCATCCTCCCGTGGCAGGGGGCGCGGGAATTCACCCCTCCACTTT
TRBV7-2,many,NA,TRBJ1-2,CASSWTTGFGYTF,TGTGCCAGCAGCTGGACCACAGGTTTTGGCTACACCTTC
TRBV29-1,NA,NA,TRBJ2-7,CSVTVLSYEQYF,TGCAGCGTGACAGTCCTATCCTACGAGCAGTACTTC
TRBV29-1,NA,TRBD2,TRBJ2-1,CSVETSGLYNEQFF,TGCAGCGTGGAGACTAGCGGGTTATACAATGAGCAGTTCTTC
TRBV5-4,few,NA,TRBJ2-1,CASSLASGSAPYNEQFF,TGTGCCAGCAGCTTGGCGTCCGGGAGCGCACCCTACAATGAGCAGTTCTTC
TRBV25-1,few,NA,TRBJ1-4,CASSRQGRNEKLFF,TGTGCCAGCAGCAGGCAGGGGAGGAATGAAAAACTGTTTTTT
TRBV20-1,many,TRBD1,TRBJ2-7,CSARRDRGNSYEQYF,TGCAGTGCTAGACGAGACAGGGGCAACTCCTACGAGCAGTACTTC
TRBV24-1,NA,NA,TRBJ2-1,CATSDLLSSREQFF,TGTGCCACCAGTGATTTGTTGAGTTCACGGGAGCAGTTCTTC
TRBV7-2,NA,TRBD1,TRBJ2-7,CASSSTGGASYEQYF,TGTGCCAGCAGCTCGACAGGGGGCGCATCCTACGAGCAGTACTTC
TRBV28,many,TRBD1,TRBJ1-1,CASSPNRGQTFF,TGTGCCAGCAGCCCTAACAGGGGGCAAACTTTCTTT
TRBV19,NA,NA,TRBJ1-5,CASSEAQGGHQPQHF,TGTGCCAGTAGTGAGGCCCAAGGGGGTCATCAGCCCCAGCATTTT
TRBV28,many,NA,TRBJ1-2,CASTRGGVYGYTF,TGTGCCAGCACCCGGGGGGGCGTCTATGGCTACACCTTC
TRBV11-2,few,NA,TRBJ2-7,CASSSLIDEQYF,TGTGCCAGCAGCTCCCTAATCGACGAGCAGTACTTC
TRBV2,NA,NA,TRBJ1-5,CASSELRQVNQPQHF,TGTGCCAGCAGTGAACTAAGACAGGTAAATCAGCCCCAGCATTTT
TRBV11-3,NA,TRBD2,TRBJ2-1,CASSRGLAVDEQFF,TGTGCCAGCAGCCGGGGACTAGCGGTAGATGAGCAGTTCTTC
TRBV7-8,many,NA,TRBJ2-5,CASSLVSGAGRETQYF,TGTGCCAGCAGCTTAGTATCTGGGGCAGGGCGAGAGACCCAGTACTTC
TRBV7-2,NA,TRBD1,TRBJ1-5,CASSWSDRGNYSNQPQHF,TGTGCCAGCAGCTGGAGTGACAGGGGGAATTATAGCAATCAGCCCCAGCATTTT
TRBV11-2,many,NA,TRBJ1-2,CASSSHRDGYTF,TGTGCCAGCAGCTCCCACAGGGATGGCTACACCTTC
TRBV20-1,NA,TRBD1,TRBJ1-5,CSAFPGQGAGQPQHF,TGCAGTGCTTTCCCGGGACAGGGGGCCGGACAGCCCCAGCATTTT
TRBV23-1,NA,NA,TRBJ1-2,CASSQFPTLSGYTF,TGCGCCAGCAGTCAATTCCCGACATTGTCTGGCTACACCTTC
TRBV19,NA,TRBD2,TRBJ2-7,CASSPRFTSGSYEQYF,TGTGCCAGTAGTCCCCGTTTTACTAGCGGGAGCTACGAGCAGTACTTC
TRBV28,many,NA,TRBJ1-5,CASSLRVGTGQPQHF,TGTGCCAGCAGTTTACGCGTAGGGACGGGTCAGCCCCAGCATTTT
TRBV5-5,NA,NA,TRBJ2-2,CASSLAVREWAGELFF,TGTGCCAGCAGCTTGGCCGTCCGGGAGTGGGCCGGGGAGCTGTTTTTT
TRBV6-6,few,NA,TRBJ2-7,CASWTAPYEQYF,TGTGCCAGTTGGACGGCTCCCTACGAGCAGTACTTC
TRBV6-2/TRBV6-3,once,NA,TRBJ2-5,CASRDSGDETQYF,TGTGCCAGCAGGGACTCAGGTGACGAGACCCAGTACTTC
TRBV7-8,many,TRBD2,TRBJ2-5,CASSLGTSGAQETQYF,TGTGCCAGCAGCTTAGGGACTAGCGGGGCCCAAGAGACCCAGTACTTC
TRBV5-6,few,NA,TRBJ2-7,CASRRSPGYEQYF,TGTGCCAGCAGGCGGAGTCCAGGCTACGAGCAGTACTTC
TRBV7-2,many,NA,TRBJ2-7,CASSLSGIASYEQYF,TGTGCCAGCAGCTTGTCTGGGATTGCCTCCTACGAGCAGTACTTC
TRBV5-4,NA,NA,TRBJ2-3,CASSRLGSTDTQYF,TGTGCCAGCAGCCGACTAGGATCCACAGATACGCAGTATTTT
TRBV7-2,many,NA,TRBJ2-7,CASSPGGRSYEQYF,TGTGCCAGCAGCCCAGGGGGGAGGTCCTACGAGCAGTACTTC
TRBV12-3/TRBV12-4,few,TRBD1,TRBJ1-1,CASSLNRGQGTEAFF,TGTGCCAGCAGTTTAAACAGGGGGCAGGGCACTGAAGCTTTCTTT
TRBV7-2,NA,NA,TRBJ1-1,CASSLERVAFF,TGTGCCAGCAGCTTAGAAAGGGTGGCTTTCTTT
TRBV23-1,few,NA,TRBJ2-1,CASSQVGPRYNEQFF,TGCGCCAGCAGTCAGGTCGGGCCCCGCTACAATGAGCAGTTCTTC
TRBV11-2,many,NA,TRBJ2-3,CASSFEAGGLLSELDTQYF,TGTGCCAGCAGCTTTGAGGCTGGGGGTCTCCTCTCAGAGCTTGATACGCAGTATTTT
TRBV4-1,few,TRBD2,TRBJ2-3,CASSTGPSGGSTDTQYF,TGCGCCAGCAGCACAGGCCCTAGCGGGGGATCCACAGATACGCAGTATTTT
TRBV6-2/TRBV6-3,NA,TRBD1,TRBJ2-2,CASSPGTGRSGELFF,TGTGCCAGCAGCCCCGGGACAGGGAGGTCCGGGGAGCTGTTTTTT
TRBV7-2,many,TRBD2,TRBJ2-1,CASSFRASGSSSYNEQFF,TGTGCCAGCAGCTTTCGGGCTAGCGGGTCGAGCTCCTACAATGAGCAGTTCTTC
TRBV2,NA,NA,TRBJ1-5,CASREQNSNQPQHF,TGTGCCAGCAGGGAACAGAATAGCAATCAGCCCCAGCATTTT
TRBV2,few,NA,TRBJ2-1,CATGEGYWEQFF,TGTGCCACAGGGGAGGGGTACTGGGAGCAGTTCTTC
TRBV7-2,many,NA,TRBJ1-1,CASSLAKSGDTEAFF,TGTGCCAGCAGCTTAGCCAAATCGGGGGACACTGAAGCTTTCTTT
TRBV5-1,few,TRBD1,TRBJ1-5,CASSVGETGGLPSYQPQHF,TGCGCCAGCAGCGTTGGGGAGACAGGGGGCCTACCGTCCTATCAGCCCCAGCATTTT
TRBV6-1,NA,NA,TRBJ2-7,CASSRAGPYEQYF,TGTGCCAGCAGTCGGGCAGGACCCTACGAGCAGTACTTC
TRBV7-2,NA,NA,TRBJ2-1,CASSLVPREHEQFF,TGTGCCAGCAGCTTAGTGCCCAGGGAACATGAGCAGTTCTTC
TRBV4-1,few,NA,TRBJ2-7,CASSHIGIEGFAEQYF,TGCGCCAGCAGCCATATAGGGATAGAGGGGTTCGCCGAGCAGTACTTC
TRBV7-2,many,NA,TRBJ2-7,CASGRGYEQYF,TGTGCCAGCGGCAGGGGCTACGAGCAGTACTTC
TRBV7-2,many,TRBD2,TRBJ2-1,CASSRTSGSVNEQFF,TGTGCCAGCAGTCGGACTAGCGGGAGTGTTAATGAGCAGTTCTTC
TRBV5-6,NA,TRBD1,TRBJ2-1,CASSLKGQGFYNEQFF,TGTGCCAGCAGCTTGAAGGGACAGGGGTTCTACAATGAGCAGTTCTTC
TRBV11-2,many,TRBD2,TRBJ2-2,CASSSAGGTGELFF,TGTGCCAGCAGCTCAGCGGGGGGAACCGGGGAGCTGTTTTTT
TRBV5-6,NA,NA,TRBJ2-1,CASSPEGGGTTEQFF,TGTGCCAGCAGCCCCGAGGGGGGAGGCACTACTGAGCAGTTCTTC
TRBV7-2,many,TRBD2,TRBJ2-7,CASGGQAGGYEQYF,TGTGCCAGCGGCGGGCAAGCGGGAGGCTACGAGCAGTACTTC
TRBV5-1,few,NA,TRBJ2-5,CASSLSFALRGPKTQYF,TGCGCCAGCAGCTTGTCCTTTGCTTTGAGGGGTCCTAAGACCCAGTACTTC
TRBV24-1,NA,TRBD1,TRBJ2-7,CATSDRDRGHDEQYF,TGTGCCACCAGTGACCGGGACAGGGGGCACGACGAGCAGTACTTC
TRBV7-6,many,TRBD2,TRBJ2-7,CASSFASGGYEQYF,TGTGCCAGCAGCTTCGCTAGCGGGGGTTACGAGCAGTACTTC